This TCR beta chain was identified in a study of T cell responses to AZD1222 COVID-19 vaccine. Overall study results and limits: Baseline seropositivity characterized only a handful of AZD1222 recipients. Clonal diversity was possibly underestimated, and white British individuals and females predominated among donors.

Turning to this clone: Its antigen remains unidentified.

Produced via immunoSEQ multiplex PCR; TCRdb's table is partial and in-frame only. This sample has over 45,000 clones; 87% occur once, and the top ten carry 3.5% to 4%. In germline, CDR1 is MNHEY, CDR2 SMNVEV (reference sequence). CDR3 size: 14 residues. V was clipped by 3 bases and J by 0 bases, with 9 bases between them. The specimen was peripheral blood, collected on day 0 of AZD1222 vaccination. The chain recombines TRBV27 with TRBJ2-7; no reliable D call. The sequence was collected from an adult in good health. CDR3 sequence reads: CASSFGRISYEQYF. CDR3 DNA: TGTGCCAGCAGTTTCGGCCGTATCTCCTACGAGCAGTACTTC.